Listed below are T cell receptor beta chains from one sample, sequenced in a study of Ad26.COV2.S vaccination and SARS-CoV-2 variants. Measured with immunoSEQ multiplex PCR; TCRdb has only the in-frame clones, and not every one. The data contain 440,000 or so clones, 92% of them singletons. The sequencing here drew on peripheral blood, taken in a trial of Ad26.COV2.S vaccine versus placebo. The source of these receptors is a person aged 18-60 years who received the Ad26.COV2.S COVID-19 vaccine or a placebo. Both conserved end residues are part of each CDR3. The order of the fields is D gene, V gene, J gene, CDR3 protein, CDR3 DNA. The D gene is left open where the match is weak.

NA	TRBV3-1/TRBV3-2	TRBJ1-4	CASSQGTVSEKLFF	TGTGCCAGCAGCCAAGGGACAGTAAGTGAAAAACTGTTTTTT
TRBD1	TRBV18	TRBJ2-7	CASSNRGQGYEQYF	TGTGCCAGCTCAAACCGAGGACAGGGCTACGAGCAGTACTTC
NA	TRBV25-1	TRBJ2-5	CASPRDNAGETQYF	TGTGCCAGCCCCCGGGACAATGCCGGGGAGACCCAGTACTTC
NA	TRBV10-2	TRBJ2-1	CASGSRHEQFF	TGCGCCAGTGGAAGCAGGCATGAGCAGTTCTTC
TRBD2	TRBV5-1	TRBJ2-1	CASSLAGRAPIDEQFF	TGCGCCAGCAGCTTGGCTGGGAGGGCCCCTATCGATGAGCAGTTCTTC
NA	TRBV19	TRBJ2-7	CASSITGYSYEQYF	TGTGCCAGTAGTATTACGGGATACTCCTACGAGCAGTACTTC
TRBD2	TRBV11-2	TRBJ2-7	CASSLSGGTYEQYF	TGTGCCAGCAGCCTATCGGGGGGAACCTACGAGCAGTACTTC
TRBD1	TRBV15	TRBJ2-5	CATSRDDYRGQETQYF	TGTGCCACCAGCAGAGACGATTACAGGGGACAAGAGACCCAGTACTTC
NA	TRBV6-6	TRBJ2-5	CASSDREAQYF	TGTGCCAGCAGTGACCGTGAGGCCCAGTACTTC
NA	TRBV5-6	TRBJ1-2	CASSLRGGGYTF	TGTGCCAGCAGCTTGAGGGGAGGCGGCTACACCTTC
NA	TRBV18	TRBJ2-3	CASSPSATLGQDTQYF	TGTGCCAGCTCACCGAGCGCAACCCTGGGACAAGATACGCAGTATTTT
NA	TRBV28	TRBJ1-6	CASSLGNRVPYNSPLHF	TGTGCCAGCAGTTTAGGCAACAGGGTACCCTATAATTCACCCCTCCACTTT
NA	TRBV5-8	TRBJ1-1	CASSSRDPNTEAFF	TGTGCCAGCAGCTCCAGGGACCCCAACACTGAAGCTTTCTTT
NA	TRBV18	TRBJ2-5	CASSPTYMEQETQYF	TGTGCCAGCTCACCAACGTATATGGAACAAGAGACCCAGTACTTC
NA	TRBV7-9	TRBJ2-7	CASSPGTGLQVAGEYEQYF	TGTGCCAGCAGCCCGGGGACAGGGTTACAGGTAGCGGGAGAGTACGAGCAGTACTTC
NA	TRBV19	TRBJ2-7	CASGVGDSYEQYF	TGTGCCAGTGGAGTCGGTGACTCCTACGAGCAGTACTTC
NA	TRBV18	TRBJ1-2	CASSPSLGRANYGYTF	TGTGCCAGCTCACCCTCCCTGGGGAGAGCTAACTATGGCTACACCTTC
NA	TRBV11-3	TRBJ1-5	CASSPGEGRGRNQPQHF	TGTGCCAGCAGCCCTGGGGAGGGACGGGGAAGGAATCAGCCCCAGCATTTT
TRBD1	TRBV5-6	TRBJ1-2	CASSLFDRGVLGYTF	TGTGCCAGCAGCTTGTTCGACAGGGGGGTCCTTGGCTACACCTTC
NA	TRBV16	TRBJ2-3	CASSQTLTRADTQYF	TGTGCCAGCAGCCAGACTTTAACGCGTGCAGATACGCAGTATTTT
NA	TRBV27	TRBJ2-7	CASSFGASYEQYF	TGTGCCAGCAGTTTTGGGGCCTCCTACGAGCAGTACTTC
NA	TRBV6-2/TRBV6-3	TRBJ2-4	CASSSPGVSRAKNIQYF	TGTGCCAGCAGTTCCCCGGGGGTTTCCCGAGCCAAAAACATTCAGTACTTC